This T cell receptor (beta chain) was captured by sequencing in a study of OX40 agonist ivuxolimab in advanced cancers. Using immunoSEQ multiplex PCR, the repertoire was profiled, and TCRdb retains in-frame clones only, with some absent. The sample contains about 24,000 clones, 80% to 90% of which appear only once. This clone occurred once. Its matching antigen is unknown. This CDR3 comprises 12 residues. Trimming left V 0 bases short and J 4 bases short, with 4 bases between. The V gene's germline CDR1 is MGHRA and CDR2 YSYEKL. The investigators sampled blood at baseline, at cycle 4 day 1, and at cycle 7 day 1. Study-wide results and limits: Researchers report that CD8+ T cells had, on average, more expanded clones than CD4+.

This rearrangement joins TRBV4-1 to TRBJ2-7; unclear D gene. The TCR was taken from an adult with an advanced solid tumor such as melanoma, head and neck, liver or kidney cancer. The sample consisted of CD4+ or CD8+ T cells sorted from blood, taken in a trial of the OX40 agonist ivuxolimab. The CDR3 loop reads CASSQDGYEQYF. DNA of the CDR3: TGCGCCAGCAGCCAAGACGGGTACGAGCAGTACTTC.